This TCR beta chain derives from a study of T cells after yellow fever vaccination. Using its own MiXCR run on the 5' RACE reads, TCRdb lists one record per CDR3 protein. The profile covers a few hundred thousand distinct CDR3 sequences, with over 4% appearing a single time and 20% to 25% taken by the ten largest. The receptor's source is a man aged 18 to 30 who received the YFV17D yellow fever vaccine. The sequenced sample was PBMCs, obtained 5 days after the yellow fever booster vaccination.

DNA for the CDR3: TGTGCCAGCTCACCAGGTGCAGGGATCAACACTGAAGCTTTCTTT. This translates into CASSPGAGINTEAFF. This chain links TRBV18 with TRBJ1-1; D might be TRBD1 (5 bases). Germline V CDR1 and CDR2: KGHSH, LQKENI. The CDR3 runs to 15 residues. V was cut by 2 bases and J by 2 bases, with 12 bases left in between. Together with reference TRBV18 and TRBJ1-1, the CDR3 gives the full variable domain: NAGVMQNPRHLVRRRGQEARLRCSPMKGHSHVYWYRQLPEEGLKFMVYLQKENIIDESGMPKERFSAEFPKEGPSILRIQQVVRGDSAAYFCASSPGAGINTEAFFGQGTRLTVV.